This entry lists 30 T cell receptor beta chains sequenced from one sample in a study of Ad26.COV2.S vaccination and SARS-CoV-2 variants. The data were produced by immunoSEQ multiplex PCR, yet TCRdb's version contains in-frame clones alone and is incomplete. The table records around 370,000 clones, just over 90% of them present only once. The sample was peripheral blood, taken after recovery from COVID-19. The source is a human donor who had recovered from COVID-19.

The chain uses TRBV9 and TRBJ2-2, with a possible D match to TRBD1 (7 bases). Trimming took 1 base from V and 6 from J, leaving 13 bases between them. In germline, CDR1 is SGDLS, CDR2 YYNGEE. The CDR3 has 15 residues. Here the CDR3 reads CASSVLDREAGELFF. CDR3 sequence (DNA): TGTGCCAGCAGCGTATTAGACAGGGAGGCCGGGGAGCTGTTTTTT.

This rearrangement joins TRBV29-1 to TRBJ2-3, with D unresolved. Germline V gives CDR1 SQVTM, CDR2 ANQGSEA. CDR3 length: 12 amino acids. V lost 2 bases and J lost 2, with 5 bases in between. The CDR3, as DNA: TGCAGCGTTGAATACCTCACAGATACGCAGTATTTT. Protein: CSVEYLTDTQYF.

The chain carries TRBV14 and TRBJ2-1; 10 nucleotides align to TRBD1. CDR1 is SGHDN, CDR2 FVKESK, per germline. This CDR3 has 18 amino acids. V lost 4 bases and J lost 4; bases outside the gene matches: 13. CDR3 amino acids: CASSPPGDRGTRYNEQFF. For the CDR3, the DNA is TGTGCCAGCAGCCCTCCCGGGGACAGGGGAACCCGATACAATGAGCAGTTCTTC.

This rearrangement joins TRBV10-2 to TRBJ2-1; unclear D gene. Germline V gene lookup returns CDR1 WSHSY and CDR2 SAAADI. The CDR3 is made up of 12 amino acids. V shed 10 bases and J shed 5 bases, with 12 bases lying between them. For the CDR3, the DNA is TGCGCCACCTCGGCCGTCGACAATGAGCAGTTCTTC. This sequence encodes CATSAVDNEQFF.

The chain uses TRBV19 and TRBJ2-2, with D unresolved. Germline V gene sequence: CDR1 LNHDA, CDR2 SQIVND (reference sequence). The CDR3 covers 11 residues. The V end lost 3 bases, the J end lost 7 bases, and 3 bases lay between the germline ends. The CDR3 DNA follows: TGTGCCAGTAGTATGGGCGGGGAGCTGTTTTTT. This sequence encodes CASSMGGELFF.

The chain couples TRBV27 to TRBJ1-2; D not certain. The V and J ends lost 3 bases and 1 base respectively, with 12 bases between them. Germline V gives CDR1 MNHEY, CDR2 SMNVEV (reference sequence). The CDR3 has 15 residues. The CDR3 loop reads CASSFRAGYNYGYTF. The CDR3 DNA follows: TGTGCCAGCAGTTTTCGGGCAGGATATAACTATGGCTACACCTTC.

The chain is built from TRBV6-5 and TRBJ1-1; D ambiguous. Germline V gives CDR1 MNHEY, CDR2 SVGAGI. V was cut by 2 bases and J by 0 bases, with 13 bases left in between. The CDR3 extends over 16 amino acids. CDR3 amino acids: CASSYAGSGMNTEAFF. CDR3 nucleotides: TGTGCCAGCAGTTACGCCGGGTCGGGAATGAACACTGAAGCTTTCTTT.

V gene TRBV7-9 combines with J gene TRBJ2-7; 7 positions match TRBD2. Looked up from germline, CDR1 is SEHNR and CDR2 is FQNEAQ (reference sequence). The V segment lost 6 bases and the J segment 5 bases; nucleotides outside the gene matches: 16. This CDR3 has 16 residues. The CDR3 reads CASSSPQSGERNEQYF. CDR3 coding DNA: TGTGCCAGCAGTTCTCCACAAAGCGGGGAGAGGAACGAGCAGTACTTC.

This clone turned up a few times. In DNA form, the CDR3 reads TGTGCCACCGGCGACTCGGGACAAAATAATTCACCCCTCCACTTT. This sequence encodes CATGDSGQNNSPLHF. V and J are TRBV10-3 and TRBJ1-6; D is perhaps TRBD1 (6 bases). This CDR3 has 15 residues. CDR1 and CDR2 from the germline V gene are ENHRY and SYGVKD. The V and J ends lost 10 bases and 5 bases respectively, with 18 bases between them.

The chain links TRBV7-2 to TRBJ1-4, with 9 nucleotides matching TRBD1. The CDR3 has 14 residues. Germline V gene lookup returns CDR1 SGHTA and CDR2 FQGNSA. J gave up 6 bases and V 5 bases, and 4 bases lay outside the gene matches. Written as DNA, the CDR3 is TGTGCCAGCAGCCCCGACAGGGGGTATGAAAAACTGTTTTTT. It yields the protein CASSPDRGYEKLFF.

The chain uses TRBV7-9 and TRBJ2-1; the D is unclear. This CDR3 contains 13 residues. The germline V gene has CDR1 SEHNR and CDR2 FQNEAQ (reference sequence). Between the trimmed V and J ends, which lost 8 bases and 6 bases, there was a span of 14 bases. CDR3 in DNA: TGTGCCAGCGCCTCCAGGTCCACCAATGAGCAGTTCTTC. The encoded protein is CASASRSTNEQFF.

The chain uses TRBV5-4 and TRBJ1-5; the D gene is possibly TRBD1 (5 bases). The CDR3 is made up of 15 amino acids. Germline V gives CDR1 SGHNT, CDR2 YYREEE (reference sequence). Between the trimmed V and J ends, which lost 0 bases and 4 bases, there was a span of 11 bases. CDR3 in amino acids: CASSLGGTPNQPQHF. The CDR3 region has the DNA TGTGCCAGCAGCTTGGGTGGGACGCCGAATCAGCCCCAGCATTTT.

This clone appeared once. The J gene is TRBJ1-2, the V gene TRBV5-6; a weak D match, TRBD1 (6 bases). The germline gives CDR1 SGHDT, CDR2 YYEEEE. The CDR3 totals 15 residues. V lost 0 bases to trimming and J lost 7 bases, with 16 bases between them. This chain's CDR3 is CASSLDGGLFFGYTF. The CDR3 DNA sequence: TGTGCCAGCAGCTTGGATGGGGGGCTATTCTTTGGCTACACCTTC.

This chain links TRBV6-5 with TRBJ2-7; TRBD1 agrees at 7 bases. V shed 2 bases and J 1 base; nucleotides not matched to a gene: 2. This CDR3 region has 14 residues. The germline V gene has CDR1 MNHEY and CDR2 SVGAGI. The CDR3: CASSYRDRSYEQYF. CDR3 bases: TGTGCCAGCAGTTACCGGGACAGATCCTACGAGCAGTACTTC.

The chain has TRBV9 and TRBJ2-3, with a weak D call TRBD1 (6 bases). CDR1 and CDR2 (germline): SGDLS, YYNGEE. Trimming removed 4 bases at V and 3 bases at J, with 9 bases between. There are 13 residues in the CDR3. DNA of the CDR3: TGTGCCAGCAGCCTACAGGGAACAGATACGCAGTATTTT. It is translated as CASSLQGTDTQYF.

The chain is built from TRBV9 and TRBJ2-5; TRBD1 agrees at 12 bases. The CDR3 has 16 residues. CDR1 is SGDLS and CDR2 is YYNGEE in the germline V gene. With V trimmed by 7 bases and J by 4 bases, 11 bases remained unmatched. The CDR3 DNA reads TGTGCCAGCGACAACTCCGGGACAGGGGGCCGAGAGACCCAGTACTTC. It yields the protein CASDNSGTGGRETQYF. Combining the CDR3 with reference TRBV9 and TRBJ2-5 gives the whole variable domain DSGVTQTPKHLITATGQRVTLRCSPRSGDLSVYWYQQSLDQGLQFLIQYYNGEERAKGNILERFSAQQFPDLHSELNLSSLELGDSALYFCASDNSGTGGRETQYFGPGTRLLVL.

This clone showed up just once. The chain links TRBV5-1 to TRBJ2-1; a possible D gene is TRBD2 (5 bases). The germline V and J ends were trimmed by 3 bases and 4 bases, with 8 bases remaining between them. The CDR3 is made up of 13 amino acids. Germline-derived CDR1 and CDR2 are SGHRS and YFSETQ. DNA for the CDR3: TGCGCCAGCAGCTCCGGGGAATACAATGAGCAGTTCTTC. Its protein product is CASSSGEYNEQFF.

The chain has TRBV3-1 (or the pseudogene TRBV3-2) and TRBJ1-3; D gene unclear. The germline CDR1 and CDR2 sequences are LGHDT and YNNKEL (reference sequence). V was clipped by 4 bases and J by 3 bases, with 10 bases between them. The CDR3 is 14 amino acids. This CDR3 is CASSLQKLGNTIYF. As DNA, the CDR3 is TGTGCCAGCAGCCTACAGAAACTTGGAAACACCATATATTTT.

The chain employs TRBV7-2 and TRBJ1-1, with 10 positions matching TRBD1. With V trimmed by 5 bases and J by 3 bases, 3 bases remained unmatched. The CDR3 extends over 14 amino acids. Germline loops: CDR1 SGHTA, CDR2 FQGNSA. The chain's CDR3 is CASSPGQGHTEAFF. The DNA for the CDR3 is TGTGCCAGCAGCCCGGGACAGGGGCACACTGAAGCTTTCTTT.

This chain uses TRBV6-1 with TRBJ2-7; D unresolved. Per germline, CDR1 MNHNS and CDR2 SASEGT. V lost 3 bases, J lost 0 bases, and 9 bases lay in between. The CDR3 consists of 14 residues. CDR3 in DNA: TGTGCCAGCAGTGAGAACTTTAGCTCCTACGAGCAGTACTTC. It translates to CASSENFSSYEQYF.

The CDR3 spells CASSKARRPSSGANVLTF. Here the CDR3 DNA reads TGTGCCAGCAGCAAAGCAAGGAGACCGTCCTCTGGGGCCAACGTCCTGACTTTC. This chain joins TRBV21-1 and TRBJ2-6; the table assigns TRBD2, which was not confirmed against the DNA. TRBV21-1 counts as a pseudogene. This CDR3 spans 18 amino acids.

This chain connects TRBV19 to TRBJ1-6, with 7 nucleotides matching TRBD1. The CDR3 sequence is 14 residues long. Germline CDR1 reads LNHDA; CDR2 reads SQIVND (reference sequence). The J segment lost 8 bases and the V segment lost 7 bases, leaving 8 bases of the junction unmatched. The DNA of the CDR3 is TGTGCCAGTACCGGGGGAGGGGGCGATTCACCCCTCCACTTT. This sequence encodes CASTGGGGDSPLHF.

This chain connects TRBV5-1 to TRBJ1-2, with a weak D call TRBD1 (5 bases). From germline, CDR1 is SGHRS and CDR2 YFSETQ. Trimming removed 3 bases at V and 8 bases at J, with 20 bases between. CDR3 length: 15 amino acids. As DNA, the CDR3 is TGCGCCAGCAGCTCCCGGGGGGAGACACTGCGCGGCTACACCTTC. Translation: CASSSRGETLRGYTF. Looking up the rest from reference TRBV5-1 and TRBJ1-2 gives the full variable domain: KAGVTQTPRYLIKTRGQQVTLSCSPISGHRSVSWYQQTPGQGLQFLFEYFSETQRNKGNFPGRFSGRQFSNSRSEMNVSTLELGDSALYLCASSSRGETLRGYTFGSGTRLTVV.

The chain uses TRBV19 and TRBJ1-4; D ambiguous. The germline gives CDR1 LNHDA, CDR2 SQIVND (reference sequence). The V gene lost 6 bases and the J gene lost 0 bases, with 11 bases spanning the gap. This CDR3 has 15 residues. CDR3 in DNA: TGTGCCAGTAGCCTGTTTGGTGCAACTAATGAAAAACTGTTTTTT. Translating it yields CASSLFGATNEKLFF.

The rearrangement joins TRBV6-5 to TRBJ2-5, with TRBD2 matching 10 bases. The CDR3 covers 13 residues. V lost 9 bases to trimming and J lost 2 bases; unmatched junction nucleotides: 3. The germline V gene encodes CDR1 MNHEY and CDR2 SVGAGI. The CDR3 loop reads CASHSGGQETQYF. The CDR3 bases are TGTGCCAGTCATAGCGGGGGGCAAGAGACCCAGTACTTC.

This clone was found once. The chain joins TRBV6-5 to TRBJ1-2; D call uncertain. The CDR3 runs to 15 residues. The V end was cut by 0 bases, the J end by 4 bases, with 12 bases between. In germline, CDR1 is MNHEY, CDR2 SVGAGI. This CDR3 is CASSYSSLSFYGYTF. DNA of the CDR3: TGTGCCAGCAGTTACTCGAGTTTAAGTTTCTATGGCTACACCTTC.

The chain carries TRBV3-1 (or the pseudogene TRBV3-2) and TRBJ2-7; TRBD1 is a possible D gene (5 bases). Germline V gene sequence: CDR1 LGHDT, CDR2 YNNKEL (reference sequence). Trimming removed 1 base at V and 4 bases at J, with 11 bases between. This CDR3 spans 14 amino acids. The CDR3 region is CASSQANRRYEQYF. CDR3 in DNA: TGTGCCAGCAGCCAAGCTAACAGGCGGTACGAGCAGTACTTC.

Concerning this clone itself: Other DNA variants within this sample encode the same CDR3. This chain connects TRBV5-1 to TRBJ1-2, with a tentative D call TRBD1 (5 bases). The CDR3 contains 14 residues. In germline, CDR1 is SGHRS, CDR2 YFSETQ. V was clipped by 0 bases and J by 3 bases, with 9 bases between them. Here the CDR3 DNA reads TGCGCCAGCAGCTTGGAGGGGCGCGACTATGGCTACACCTTC. This codes for CASSLEGRDYGYTF.

The V gene is TRBV4-1, the J gene TRBJ2-5, with D perhaps TRBD1 or TRBD2 (5 bases each). Between the trimmed V and J ends, which lost 1 base and 6 bases, there was a span of 24 bases. Germline V gene sequence: CDR1 MGHRA, CDR2 YSYEKL. This CDR3 has 18 residues. CDR3 amino acids: CASSQVGATETHVQTQYF. CDR3 coding DNA: TGCGCCAGCAGCCAAGTCGGGGCTACTGAGACTCACGTACAGACCCAGTACTTC.

This clone was observed a single time. This chain joins TRBV10-2 and TRBJ1-5; D is undetermined. The CDR3 runs 14 residues. Germline-derived CDR1 and CDR2 are WSHSY and SAAADI. V was clipped by 6 bases and J by 0 bases, with 9 bases between them. CDR3 sequence: CASRTLDSNQPQHF. The CDR3 region has the DNA TGCGCCAGCAGGACCCTTGATAGCAATCAGCCCCAGCATTTT.